The entry below describes one T cell receptor (beta chain). What it binds is not known. The sample belongs to a study of T cell responses to AZD1222 COVID-19 vaccine. Findings and limits, study-wide: CD4 TCRs associated with vaccination spanned spike, dominating at 160-218 and 743-854.

V was pared by 3 bases and J by 4 bases, with 12 bases between. There are 14 residues in the CDR3. Per the germline V gene, CDR1 is KGHSH and CDR2 is LQKENI. TCRdb's table, derived via immunoSEQ multiplex PCR, lists solely in-frame clones and lacks some. This sample has tens of thousands of clones, with around 86% found just once. This TCR came from an adult in good health. The rearrangement uses TRBV18 and TRBJ1-2, with D maybe TRBD1 (6 bases). This specimen was peripheral blood, taken on day 0 of AZD1222 vaccination. The CDR3 sequence is CASSPDRSSYGYTF. CDR3 in DNA: TGTGCCAGCTCACCCGACAGGAGCTCCTATGGCTACACCTTC.